This entry lists 3 T cell receptor beta chains sequenced from one sample in a study of monozygotic twins with inflammatory bowel disease (dated by TCRdb to 2018 to 2020). Library generation was performed with 5' RACE. Sequencing used an Illumina HiSeq 2500. Following reprocessing of the reads by TCRdb, the data hold one row per CDR3 protein sequence and no DNA is available. The sample has some 450,000 distinct CDR3 sequences on record. The ten largest clones represent roughly 2.2% of the sample. What was sequenced was blood. Receptor source: a human donor with ulcerative colitis or Crohn's disease, or a healthy co-twin of an affected twin (not recorded which).

The chain combines TRBV20-1 with TRBJ1-4. CDR1 and CDR2 (germline): DFQATT, SNEGSKA (reference sequence). The CDR3 has 13 residues. The chain's CDR3 is CSAREALNEKLFF.

V usage is TRBV12-3 or TRBV12-4 and J usage is TRBJ2-1; the D call of TRBD2 rests on TCRdb alone, since no DNA is present to check it. The CDR3 loop spans 15 amino acids. The CDR3 sequence is CASTASGREVNEQLF.

The J gene is TRBJ2-3, the V gene TRBV9; the TCRdb call, TRBD1, lacks DNA for checking. The V gene's germline CDR1 is SGDLS and CDR2 YYNGEE. The CDR3 is 17 residues long. The CDR3 loop is CASSVSGWGSSTDTQYF.